Reported below is one T cell receptor beta chain. Its antigen remains unidentified. The data originate from a study of OX40 agonist ivuxolimab in advanced cancers. Study details: In this cohort, patients received ivuxolimab, an agonistic anti-OX40 (CD134) antibody. Findings and limits, study-wide: In a subset of nonresponders, normalized T-cell clonal expansion was also low. The mean number of expanded clones was higher in CD8+ T cells than in CD4+. With doses of 0.1 to 3.0 mg/kg, CD4+ and CD8+ blood T cells had undergone clonal expansion by week 6.

Using immunoSEQ multiplex PCR, the repertoire was profiled, and TCRdb retains in-frame clones only, with some absent. This table holds 65,000 to 90,000 clones, roughly 87% found once. This CDR3 has 13 amino acids. The V end was cut by 0 bases, the J end by 3 bases, with 6 bases between. Germline V gene sequence: CDR1 MNHEY, CDR2 SVGAGI. This specimen was CD4+ or CD8+ T cells sorted from blood, taken in a trial of the OX40 agonist ivuxolimab. The source of this sequence is an adult with an advanced solid tumor such as melanoma, head and neck, liver or kidney cancer. This chain connects TRBV6-5 to TRBJ2-7; D remains unclear. The chain's CDR3 is CASSYSGNYEQYF. The CDR3 DNA is TGTGCCAGCAGTTACTCAGGCAACTACGAGCAGTACTTC.